The sequence of this TCR beta chain was determined in a study of T-cell memory formation after mild COVID-19. To note about this clonotype: Its antigen is currently unknown.

Germline V gene sequence: CDR1 SGHRS, CDR2 YFSETQ. V was trimmed by 3 bases and J by 4 bases, leaving 10 bases between them. The CDR3 sequence is 13 residues long. General study results and limits: Clonal second-wave expansions that peaked on day 37 had unconfirmed SARS-CoV-2 specificity.

TCRdb fed the 5' RACE reads into MiXCR, producing one record per CDR3 protein. In the table there are 140,000 to 150,000 distinct CDR3 sequences, roughly 21% of which are singletons. V and J are TRBV5-1 and TRBJ1-2, with D tentatively TRBD1 (5 bases). This sequence originates from an adult woman who had mild COVID-19 (a few samples of this study predate the infection). Cell type and time point are not known. The sequenced sample consisted of PBMCs or a T cell subset sorted from them (not recorded which). CDR3 sequence: CASSSRDLYGYTF. DNA for the CDR3: TGCGCCAGCAGCTCCCGGGACCTCTATGGCTACACCTTC.